One and the same sample provided the 22 T cell receptor beta chains below, sequenced in a study of T-cell memory formation after mild COVID-19. TCRdb reprocessed the 5' RACE reads via MiXCR and lists one record per CDR3 protein. The data show about 360,000 distinct CDR3 sequences, roughly 13% seen once. Sequencing used PBMCs or a T cell subset sorted from them (not recorded which). The receptors originated from a man in his late teens or twenties who had mild COVID-19 (a few samples of this study predate the infection). Cell type and time point are not known.

The V gene is TRBV7-3, the J gene TRBJ2-1; possibly TRBD2 for D (6 bases). This CDR3 has 14 amino acids. V was cut by 5 bases and J by 12 bases, with 20 bases left in between. The germline CDR1 and CDR2 sequences are SGHTA and FQGTGA. CDR3 sequence: CASSHYGGDRPQFF. The CDR3 bases are TGTGCCAGCAGCCATTACGGGGGTGACAGACCGCAGTTCTTC.

V gene TRBV18 combines with J gene TRBJ2-7; D remains ambiguous. The CDR3 sequence is 14 residues long. The V gene's germline CDR1 is KGHSH and CDR2 LQKENI. Trimming cost V 0 bases and J 5 bases, with 11 bases left between them. The chain's CDR3 is CASSPPGLSNEQYF. The CDR3 nucleotides are TGTGCCAGCTCACCACCGGGGTTGAGCAACGAGCAGTACTTC.

This clonotype was counted ten times or more. The J gene is TRBJ2-3, the V gene TRBV7-9; 11 bases agree with TRBD2. Germline CDR1 is SEHNR and CDR2 is FQNEAQ (reference sequence). The J segment lost 4 bases and the V segment lost 5 bases, leaving 5 bases of the junction unmatched. This CDR3 has 15 amino acids. The CDR3 sequence: CASSRSGGAPDTQYF. The CDR3 DNA is TGTGCCAGCAGCCGTAGCGGGGGGGCCCCAGATACGCAGTATTTT.

This clonotype was counted at least ten times. The chain links TRBV4-3 to TRBJ2-1; no firm D call. V lost 0 bases and J lost 8, with 11 bases in between. Looked up from germline, CDR1 is LGHNA and CDR2 is YSLEER. The CDR3 contains 14 residues. The CDR3 loop reads CASSQDVSFDEQFF. For the CDR3, the DNA is TGCGCCAGCAGCCAAGACGTAAGTTTCGATGAGCAGTTCTTC.

The chain combines TRBV12-3 or TRBV12-4 with TRBJ1-1; D gene ambiguous. CDR3 size: 15 residues. Trimming left V 2 bases short and J 0 bases short, with 10 bases between. The CDR3 loop is CASSLRRIMNTEAFF. For the CDR3, the DNA is TGTGCCAGCAGTTTAAGGCGGATCATGAACACTGAAGCTTTCTTT.

This clonotype has at least ten counts. This chain joins TRBV29-1 and TRBJ1-1; 10 bases match TRBD1. The V gene end was trimmed by 7 bases and the J gene end by 4 bases; junction bases not matched to a gene: 6. The V gene's germline CDR1 is SQVTM and CDR2 ANQGSEA. There are 13 residues in the CDR3. This CDR3 is CSAGQGVATEAFF. CDR3 coding DNA: TGCAGCGCAGGACAGGGGGTAGCCACTGAAGCTTTCTTT. Together with reference TRBV29-1 and TRBJ1-1, the CDR3 gives the full variable domain: SAVISQKPSRDICQRGTSLTIQCQVDSQVTMMFWYRQQPGQSLTLIATANQGSEATYESGFVIDKFPISRPNLTFSTLTVSNMSPEDSSIYLCSAGQGVATEAFFGQGTRLTVV.

This clonotype has a handful of counts. The rearrangement uses TRBV15 and TRBJ1-5, with D possibly matching TRBD1 (5 bases). This CDR3 comprises 15 residues. The germline gives CDR1 LNHNV, CDR2 YYDKDF (reference sequence). With 3 bases removed from V and 2 bases from J, the gap between germline ends came to 11 bases. The CDR3 sequence: CATSRGPRGNQPQHF. The DNA for the CDR3 is TGTGCCACCAGCAGGGGACCAAGGGGCAATCAGCCCCAGCATTTT.

The chain recombines TRBV19 with TRBJ1-5, with D perhaps matching TRBD1 (6 bases). The germline CDR1 and CDR2 sequences are LNHDA and SQIVND (reference sequence). The V gene lost 6 bases and the J gene lost 5 bases, with 14 bases spanning the gap. This CDR3 comprises 14 residues. DNA of the CDR3: TGTGCCAGTAGCCCCGGGACAAGTTATCAGCCCCAGCATTTT. Its protein product is CASSPGTSYQPQHF. Based on the CDR3 plus reference TRBV19 and TRBJ1-5, the full variable domain is DGGITQSPKYLFRKEGQNVTLSCEQNLNHDAMYWYRQDPGQGLRLIYYSQIVNDFQKGDIAEGYSVSREKKESFPLTVTSAQKNPTAFYLCASSPGTSYQPQHFGDGTRLSIL.

This clonotype was seen a handful of times. The chain combines TRBV12-3 or TRBV12-4 with TRBJ1-1, with D unclear. CDR3 length: 12 residues. Trimming took 5 bases from V and 4 from J, leaving 8 bases between them. The CDR3 coding sequence is TGTGCCAGCAGTCCCATTCGCACTGAAGCTTTCTTT. Protein product: CASSPIRTEAFF.

This clonotype was seen a handful of times. This chain connects TRBV7-8 to TRBJ2-7; 9 positions agree with TRBD2. V shed 7 bases and J 4 bases; nucleotides not matched to a gene: 11. This CDR3 contains 15 residues. CDR1 is SGHVS, CDR2 FQNEAQ, per germline. The CDR3 DNA is TGTGCCAGCAAGGAGGGGTCTAGCGGGAAATACGAGCAGTACGTC. Amino acid sequence: CASKEGSSGKYEQYV.

There are many counts of this clonotype. V and J are TRBV7-9 and TRBJ2-1; D tentatively reads TRBD1 or TRBD2 (5 bases each). Trimming stripped 4 bases from V and 9 bases from J, with 22 bases between. This CDR3 is built from 16 residues. Looked up from germline, CDR1 is SEHNR and CDR2 is FQNEAQ (reference sequence). Here the CDR3 DNA reads TGTGCCAGCAGCTCCCCCCCAGAGGGGAAGGTGGGTGAGCAGTTCTTC. The encoded protein is CASSSPPEGKVGEQFF.

V usage is TRBV7-3 and J usage is TRBJ1-6; 9 nucleotides match TRBD1. Germline CDR1 and CDR2: SGHTA and FQGTGA. The CDR3 spans 17 residues. Germline trimming cut 0 bases from V and 9 bases from J; bases unmatched to any gene: 9. This chain's CDR3 is CASSLTPTGGGGSPLHF. The CDR3 DNA reads as TGTGCCAGCAGCTTAACCCCAACAGGGGGCGGGGGTTCACCCCTCCACTTT.

This clonotype appeared a few times. This rearrangement joins TRBV19 to TRBJ2-1; the match to TRBD2 covers 9 bases. Germline-derived CDR1 and CDR2 are LNHDA and SQIVND (reference sequence). The CDR3 is 15 amino acids. The ends lost 8 bases at V and 0 bases at J; junction bases unmatched: 5. Written as DNA, the CDR3 is TGTGCCAGTCAAGCGGGGGGTAGCTCCTACAATGAGCAGTTCTTC. Its protein product is CASQAGGSSYNEQFF.

The chain is built from TRBV4-3 and TRBJ1-3; no clear D gene. This CDR3 has 13 amino acids. The germline CDR1 and CDR2 sequences are LGHNA and YSLEER. Deletions cut 0 bases from V and 8 bases from J, with 8 bases between. Here the CDR3 reads CASSQEGWDTIYF. In DNA form, the CDR3 reads TGCGCCAGCAGCCAAGAGGGCTGGGACACCATATATTTT.

This clonotype has more than one count but fewer than ten. This chain connects TRBV6-2 or TRBV6-3 to TRBJ2-4, with TRBD2 as a possible D gene (5 bases). Deletions cut 4 bases from V and 8 bases from J, with 6 bases between. This CDR3 contains 11 residues. From germline, CDR1 is MNHEY and CDR2 SVGEGT. The CDR3 bases are TGTGCCAGCAGTTTCGGGGACATTCAGTACTTC. It is translated as CASSFGDIQYF.

This rearrangement joins TRBV10-2 to TRBJ2-7; TRBD1 matches 9 bases. Unmatched junction bases numbered 13, after V lost 5 bases and J lost 5 bases. The CDR3 runs to 16 residues. Germline V gene sequence: CDR1 WSHSY, CDR2 SAAADI. CDR3 DNA sequence: TGCGCCAGCAGTCTCTCCTTTTGGGACAGGGAAAACGAGCAGTACTTC. Its translation: CASSLSFWDRENEQYF.

In its sample, this clonotype was seen a few times. The chain couples TRBV7-9 to TRBJ1-6; D is ambiguous. The V gene lost 5 bases and the J gene lost 6 bases, with 11 bases spanning the gap. The length of the CDR3 is 14 residues. Germline V gives CDR1 SEHNR, CDR2 FQNEAQ (reference sequence). CDR3 protein: CASSLEGFNSPLHF. The CDR3 DNA reads TGTGCCAGCAGCCTTGAGGGATTTAATTCACCCCTCCACTTT.

J is TRBJ2-1 and V is TRBV6-2 or TRBV6-3; the match to TRBD2 covers 10 bases. Germline V gene sequence: CDR1 MNHEY, CDR2 SVGEGT. V lost 4 bases to trimming and J lost 8 bases; unmatched junction nucleotides: 11. This CDR3 contains 16 residues. The CDR3 region has the DNA TGTGCCAGCAGTTCTTATGGGACTAGCGTCGACTATGAGCAGTTCTTC. It codes for CASSSYGTSVDYEQFF.

This clonotype was counted a few times. The chain employs TRBV27 and TRBJ1-5, with 7 bases that match TRBD1. The CDR3 runs to 14 residues. Trimming took 6 bases from V and 9 from J; bases not matched to a gene: 11. Germline assignment: CDR1 MNHEY and CDR2 SMNVEV (reference sequence). The CDR3 DNA follows: TGTGCCAGCAGCCCACAGGGGACCCCCTGGCCCCAGCATTTT. Amino acid sequence: CASSPQGTPWPQHF.

This clonotype was detected only a few times. The chain is built from TRBV18 and TRBJ1-1, with D hard to call. The V gene lost 4 bases and the J gene lost 10 bases, with 25 bases spanning the gap. The CDR3 is 16 residues long. Germline assignment: CDR1 KGHSH and CDR2 LQKENI. CDR3 bases: TGTGCCAGCTCACGGGTGCGGGGAATGGACGCTTTTGGAGCTTTCTTT. Amino acid sequence: CASSRVRGMDAFGAFF.

This clonotype was seen repeatedly, ten times or more. This chain links TRBV6-5 with TRBJ1-2; D gene ambiguous. CDR3 size: 13 residues. The germline CDR1 and CDR2 sequences are MNHEY and SVGAGI. Trimming took 2 bases from V and 12 from J, leaving 16 bases between them. The CDR3 reads CASSYGQNGINTF. For the CDR3, the DNA is TGTGCCAGCAGTTACGGGCAGAACGGGATCAACACCTTC.

There are a few counts of this clonotype. The chain couples TRBV4-3 to TRBJ1-2, with TRBD1 matching 9 bases. Trimming removed 4 bases from V and 6 bases from J; junction bases left unmatched: 12. This CDR3 is built from 16 residues. The germline V gene has CDR1 LGHNA and CDR2 YSLEER. The CDR3 DNA reads as TGCGCCAGCAGCCCATACAAGAGAACAGGGGGCCATGGCTACACCTTC. Its protein is CASSPYKRTGGHGYTF.